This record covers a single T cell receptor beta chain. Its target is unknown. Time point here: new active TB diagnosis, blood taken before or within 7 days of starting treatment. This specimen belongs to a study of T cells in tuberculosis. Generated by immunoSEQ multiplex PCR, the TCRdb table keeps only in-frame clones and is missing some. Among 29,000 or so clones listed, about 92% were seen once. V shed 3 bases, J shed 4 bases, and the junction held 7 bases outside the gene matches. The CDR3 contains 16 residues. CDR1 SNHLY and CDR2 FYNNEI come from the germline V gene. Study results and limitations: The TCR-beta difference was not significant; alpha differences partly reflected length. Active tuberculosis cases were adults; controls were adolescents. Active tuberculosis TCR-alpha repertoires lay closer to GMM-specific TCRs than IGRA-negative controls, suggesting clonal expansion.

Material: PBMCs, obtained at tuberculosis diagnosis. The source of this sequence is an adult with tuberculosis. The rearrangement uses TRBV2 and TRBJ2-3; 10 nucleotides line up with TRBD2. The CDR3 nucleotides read TGTGCCAGCAGTGAGCAAGCGGGGGGGCGGTCAGATACGCAGTATTTT. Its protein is CASSEQAGGRSDTQYF.